These 16 T cell receptor beta chains were all obtained from the same sample, sequenced in a study of T cells in women clearing cervical HPV infection. Assay used: immunoSEQ multiplex PCR; TCRdb lists only in-frame clones, some missing. Seen in this sample are approximately 37,000 clones; the ten most common clones hold under 8%. Sequencing used blood buffy coat. The receptors were sampled from a woman between 18 and 75 years old with a cervical HPV16 infection that either progressed to CIN3+ or cleared (not recorded which).

Points on this clone: The read terminates 3 residues ahead of where the CDR3 ends, so the germline J gene completes it. The rearrangement joins TRBV19 to TRBJ1-2; D is uncertain. The germline V gene has CDR1 LNHDA and CDR2 SQIVND (reference sequence). This CDR3 has 15 amino acids. The CDR3 bases that were read are TGTGCCAGTAGTCCTCGCGGGGAGACCTACAATGAC. It encodes CASSPRGETYND. The complete CDR3 reads CASSPRGETYNDYTF.

Turning to this clone: The CDR3 end is not reached by the read, which stops 3 residues before it; the germline J gene fills it in. This sequence joins TRBV20-1 and TRBJ2-4, with D unresolved. Trimming cost V 5 bases and J 0 bases, with 14 bases left between them. The CDR3 loop spans 15 amino acids. CDR1 is DFQATT and CDR2 is SNEGSKA in the germline V gene (reference sequence). Partial CDR3 DNA: TGCAGTGCTCCTGAGCTAGGCGTAGCCAAAAACATT. This translates into CSAPELGVAKNI. The whole CDR3 reads CSAPELGVAKNIQYF.

On this clone: Read sequence stops 3 residues before the CDR3 end, and the germline J gene provides the missing end. The chain uses TRBV18 and TRBJ2-3, with 9 bases identical to TRBD2. V gave up 2 bases and J gave up 1 base; unmatched junction bases: 4. The CDR3 consists of 16 residues. The germline V gene has CDR1 KGHSH and CDR2 LQKENI. Partial CDR3 DNA: TGTGCCAGCTCACCAACGGTAGCGGGAGGCACAGATACG. Translating it yields CASSPTVAGGTDT. From start to end, the CDR3 is CASSPTVAGGTDTQYF.

A remark on this clone: Sequencing ends 3 residues short of the CDR3 end; the germline J gene provides the rest. The chain joins TRBV7-9 to TRBJ2-3; a possible D gene is TRBD2 (5 bases). This CDR3 region has 14 residues. Germline values: CDR1 SEHNR, CDR2 FQNEAQ (reference sequence). CDR3 sequence reads: CASSAGPPQETQYF. CDR3 DNA, as far as it was read: TGTGCCAGCAGCGCGGGCCCACCCCAGGAGACG.

Remarks on this clone: The read ends 3 residues before the CDR3 terminus; that terminus is restored from the germline J gene. The V call is TRBV30, the J call TRBJ2-2, with a weak D call TRBD2 (7 bases). Germline lookup yields CDR1 GTSNPN and CDR2 SVGIG (reference sequence). This CDR3 has 16 residues. CDR3 sequence: CAWSKGGSSYNSPLFF. CDR3 DNA (partial): TGTGCCTGGAGTAAGGGGGGGAGCTCCTATAATTCACCG.

A word on this clone: The observed sequence ends 3 residues before the CDR3 terminus, with the missing tail filled in from the germline J gene. The rearrangement links TRBV7-7 to TRBJ1-2; D gene uncertain. The germline V gene has CDR1 SSHAT and CDR2 FNYEAQ (reference sequence). The length of the CDR3 is 15 residues. This CDR3 is CASSSDLAGADDYTF. CDR3 bases read: TGTGCCAGCAGCTCGGATCTAGCGGGAGCGGACGAC.

Regarding this clone: The read halts 3 residues ahead of the CDR3 end, with the missing end drawn from the germline J gene. The genes are TRBV20-1 and TRBJ2-7, with a tentative D call TRBD1 (5 bases). The CDR3 is made up of 14 amino acids. CDR1 DFQATT and CDR2 SNEGSKA come from the germline V gene (reference sequence). V was pared by 1 base and J by 2 bases, with 12 bases between. The CDR3 DNA, read in part, is TGCAGTGCTAGAGGACAGTTATTCACCTACGAG. Amino acid sequence: CSARGQLFTYE. In full, the CDR3 reads CSARGQLFTYEQYF.

On this clone itself: The read comes to an end 3 residues before the CDR3 does, leaving the germline J gene to fill in the end. The rearrangement joins TRBV7-3 to TRBJ2-5; 11 bases agree with TRBD2. Looked up from germline, CDR1 is SGHTA and CDR2 is FQGTGA. This CDR3 region has 14 residues. CDR3 region: CASSLSGRGDTQYF. The part of the CDR3 DNA that was read is TGTGCCAGCAGCCTTAGCGGGAGGGGGGATACC.

To note about this clone: The read comes to an end 3 residues before the CDR3 does, leaving the germline J gene to fill in the end. J is TRBJ2-2 and V is TRBV7-9; 8 bases are shared with TRBD1. The J segment lost 2 bases and the V segment lost 5 bases, leaving 4 bases of the junction unmatched. The CDR3 is 15 amino acids. Germline CDR1 is SEHNR and CDR2 is FQNEAQ (reference sequence). CDR3 bases read: TGTGCCAGCAGCCCCGGGACAGGCAACACCGGGGAG. Encoded protein: CASSPGTGNTGE. The complete CDR3 sequence is CASSPGTGNTGELFF.

Notes on this clone: The CDR3 end falls 3 residues outside the read, so it is completed with the germline J gene. The chain couples TRBV7-9 to TRBJ1-2; D is unresolved. Germline CDR1 reads SEHNR; CDR2 reads FQNEAQ (reference sequence). This CDR3 contains 11 residues. CDR3 bases read: TGTGCCAGCAGCCGGACTGGGGGC. Its protein is CASSRTGG. The CDR3 reads in full as CASSRTGGYTF. Complete variable domain (other parts from reference TRBV7-9 and TRBJ1-2): DTGVSQNPRHKITKRGQNVTFRCDPISEHNRLYWYRQTLGQGPEFLTYFQNEAQLEKSRLLSDRFSAERPKGSFSTLEIQRTEQGDSAMYLCASSRTGGYTFGSGTRLTVV.

This CDR3 reads CASSPQGTSASTDTQYF. The sequenced part of the CDR3 DNA is TGTGCCAGCAGCCCACAGGGGACTAGCGCAAGCACAGATACG. The chain has TRBV13 and TRBJ2-3; 10 bases match TRBD2. The CDR3 end is not reached by the read, which stops 3 residues before it; the germline J gene fills it in. V shed 5 bases and J 0 bases; nucleotides not matched to a gene: 8. This CDR3 contains 17 residues. The V gene's germline CDR1 is PRHDT and CDR2 FYEKMQ (reference sequence).

CDR3 sequence: CASSLKDREMDEAFF. The part of the CDR3 DNA that was read is TGTGCCAGCAGCCTAAAAGACAGGGAAATGGATGAA. The chain recombines TRBV7-6 with TRBJ1-1, with 7 positions matching TRBD1. Read sequence stops 3 residues before the CDR3 end, and the germline J gene provides the missing end. V shed 5 bases and J 7 bases; nucleotides not matched to a gene: 13. From germline, CDR1 is SGHVS and CDR2 FNYEAQ. The CDR3 contains 15 residues.

As to this clone: The CDR3 goes on 3 residues after the read ends, and that part is filled in from the germline J gene. This chain links TRBV30 with TRBJ2-7, with 7 nucleotides matching TRBD1. The CDR3 has 13 residues. V lost 3 bases, J lost 5 bases, and 7 bases stayed unmatched. Germline V CDR1 and CDR2: GTSNPN, SVGIG (reference sequence). The CDR3 is CAWSPDRDHEQYF. The CDR3 DNA, read in part, is TGTGCCTGGAGCCCAGACAGGGACCACGAG.

The part of the CDR3 DNA that was read is TGTGCCAGCACCACCGACAGGGAAAATTCACCC. Amino acids: CASTTDRENSP. The CDR3, in full, reads CASTTDRENSPLHF. The chain couples TRBV2 to TRBJ1-6, with 7 bases aligning to TRBD1. The sequence runs out 3 residues before the end of the CDR3; the remainder is reconstructed from the germline J gene. The CDR3 length is 14 residues. In germline, CDR1 is SNHLY, CDR2 FYNNEI. The V and J ends lost 7 bases and 7 bases, in that order; junction bases with no gene match: 7.

Concerning this clone itself: The CDR3 end lies 3 residues beyond the end of the read and is filled in from the germline J gene. The V and J genes are TRBV7-9 and TRBJ2-1, with D possibly matching TRBD1 (6 bases). The CDR3 has 13 residues. The germline V gene encodes CDR1 SEHNR and CDR2 FQNEAQ (reference sequence). V was cut by 5 bases and J by 5 bases, with 10 bases left in between. The sequenced part of the CDR3 DNA is TGTGCCAGCAGCCCGGACAGCCACAATGAG. It translates to CASSPDSHNE. The complete CDR3 reads CASSPDSHNEQFF.

In regard to this clone: Sequencing ends 3 residues short of the CDR3 end; the germline J gene provides the rest. The chain recombines TRBV20-1 with TRBJ1-6; tentatively, D is TRBD1 (6 bases). V shed 3 bases and J shed 5 bases, with 11 bases lying between them. Germline CDR1 DFQATT, CDR2 SNEGSKA (reference sequence). The CDR3 runs to 14 residues. The sequenced part of the CDR3 DNA is TGCAGTGCTAGCAGCTACAGGGATAATTCACCC. This gives the protein CSASSYRDNSP. From start to end, the CDR3 is CSASSYRDNSPLHF.